The rows below give T cell receptor beta chains drawn from one sample of a study of T cells in Graves' hyperthyroidism and ophthalmopathy. TCRdb recomputed calls from the multiplex PCR reads with MiXCR, one row per CDR3 protein. The table shows about 720,000 distinct CDR3 sequences, with about 17% occurring only once. The material sequenced was blood. The receptors shown here come from a woman aged 50 to 65 with Graves' hyperthyroidism that later progressed to Graves' ophthalmopathy. CDR3s include the opening cysteine and the closing phenylalanine or tryptophan. The order of the fields is clone size, V gene, D gene, J gene, CDR3 protein, CDR3 DNA. A D gene is named only where the DNA matches it firmly. Size values are once, few and many counts, or a class for expanded clones, and some rows have none.

>-|TRBV20-1|-|TRBJ1-2
CSAQGIIGYTF
TGCAGTGCGCAAGGGATTATTGGCTACACCTTC
>many|TRBV5-1|-|TRBJ1-1
CASSLEAQTEAFF
TGCGCCAGCAGCTTGGAAGCCCAGACTGAAGCTTTCTTT
>many|TRBV19|TRBD1|TRBJ1-3
CASSPGQNSGNTIYF
TGTGCCAGTAGTCCGGGACAGAACTCTGGAAACACCATATATTTT
>few|TRBV6-1|-|TRBJ1-3
CASSTSSGAGNTIYF
TGTGCCAGCAGTACCTCGTCAGGGGCCGGAAACACCATATATTTT
>-|TRBV30|-|TRBJ2-1
CAWSISGYNEQFF
TGTGCCTGGAGTATCAGCGGGTACAATGAGCAGTTCTTC
>few|TRBV7-9|TRBD1|TRBJ2-7
CASTRGLEQYF
TGTGCCAGCACCAGGGGGCTTGAGCAGTACTTC
>few|TRBV19|-|TRBJ1-1
CASGGKMNTEAFF
TGTGCCAGTGGAGGTAAGATGAACACTGAAGCTTTCTTT
>many|TRBV11-2|TRBD1|TRBJ1-2
CASSHTTGMNGYTF
TGTGCCAGCAGCCATACGACAGGGATGAATGGCTACACCTTC
>few|TRBV25-1|-|TRBJ2-2
CASSPEGGPHGELFF
TGTGCCAGCAGTCCGGAGGGGGGGCCTCACGGGGAGCTGTTTTTT
>many|TRBV3-1|-|TRBJ1-2
CASSQERTRPGGYTF
TGTGCCAGCAGCCAAGAGCGTACACGACCGGGTGGCTACACCTTC
>few|TRBV6-2/TRBV6-3|-|TRBJ1-3
CASSYSKTAGNTIYF
TGTGCCAGCAGTTACTCGAAGACAGCTGGAAACACCATATATTTT
>few|TRBV6-5|-|TRBJ2-7
CASSYSVKNEQYF
TGTGCCAGCAGTTACTCCGTAAAAAACGAGCAGTACTTC
>many|TRBV5-4|-|TRBJ2-5
CASSLRGGYQETQYF
TGTGCCAGCAGCTTAAGGGGCGGGTACCAAGAGACCCAGTACTTC
>many|TRBV6-5|-|TRBJ2-7
CASSYGRIYEQYF
TGTGCCAGCAGTTACGGGCGGATCTACGAGCAGTACTTC
>-|TRBV5-5|-|TRBJ2-5
CASSLSGGLGETQYF
TGTGCCAGCAGCTTATCGGGGGGCCTCGGAGAGACCCAGTACTTC
>-|TRBV7-9|-|TRBJ1-2
CAMPPETF
TGTGCCATGCCCCCTGAGACCTTC
>many|TRBV30|-|TRBJ1-1
CAWSVQLFMNTEAFF
TGTGCCTGGAGTGTACAGTTGTTTATGAACACTGAAGCTTTCTTT
>few|TRBV7-2|-|TRBJ1-1
CAGRLQGLNTEAFF
TGTGCCGGCAGGTTGCAGGGGTTGAACACTGAAGCTTTCTTT
>-|TRBV10-3|-|TRBJ2-7
CAISGSRSYEQYF
TGTGCCATCAGTGGATCCCGATCCTACGAGCAGTACTTC
>many|TRBV12-3/TRBV12-4|-|TRBJ2-3
CASSFARSGISTDTQYF
TGTGCCAGCAGTTTTGCGAGATCAGGGATTAGCACAGATACGCAGTATTTT
>many|TRBV2|-|TRBJ2-2
CASSHDRRLRAGELFF
TGTGCCAGCAGTCACGACAGGCGCCTTCGCGCCGGGGAGCTGTTTTTT
>many|TRBV3-1|-|TRBJ1-1
CASSQDSGWSTEAFF
TGTGCCAGCAGCCAAGATTCAGGTTGGAGCACTGAAGCTTTCTTT
>many|TRBV2|TRBD2|TRBJ2-7
CASRGLAGRRYEQYF
TGTGCCAGCAGGGGACTAGCGGGGAGACGATACGAGCAGTACTTC
>-|TRBV27|-|TRBJ2-1
CASSPFSGDMIYNEQFF
TGTGCCAGCAGTCCCTTTTCAGGGGACATGATCTACAATGAGCAGTTCTTC
>-|TRBV7-8|-|TRBJ1-3
CASSSRQALTGNTIYF
TGTGCCAGCAGCTCCAGACAAGCCCTAACTGGAAACACCATATATTTT
>many|TRBV6-1|-|TRBJ1-2
CASSYNDYRAVLYGYTF
TGTGCCAGCAGTTACAACGATTACAGGGCGGTACTCTATGGCTACACCTTC
>-|TRBV7-3|-|TRBJ2-5
CASSLNTGWRETQYF
TGTGCCAGCAGCTTAAATACGGGGTGGCGAGAGACCCAGTACTTC
>few|TRBV15|-|TRBJ2-1
CATSLGGYNEQFF
TGTGCCACCAGCTTAGGTGGGTACAATGAGCAGTTCTTC
>-|TRBV4-1|TRBD1|TRBJ2-7
CASSSRQGPPFGEQYF
TGCGCCAGCAGCAGCCGACAGGGCCCCCCTTTCGGAGAGCAGTACTTC
>-|TRBV6-1|-|TRBJ1-2
CASSPREMEGYTF
TGTGCCAGCAGCCCTCGCGAGATGGAGGGCTACACCTTC
>-|TRBV7-3|-|TRBJ2-6
CASTRGVGANVLTF
TGTGCCAGCACCAGGGGGGTAGGGGCCAACGTCCTGACTTTC
>-|TRBV4-1|TRBD1|TRBJ1-2
CASSQDPGGLYGYIF
TGCGCCAGCAGCCAAGATCCAGGGGGCCTCTATGGCTACATCTTC
>once|TRBV10-3|-|TRBJ1-2
CAISEQTANYGYTF
TGTGCCATCAGTGAACAGACGGCTAACTATGGCTACACCTTC
>few|TRBV4-1|-|TRBJ1-2
CASSQGAAVGYTF
TGCGCCAGCAGCCAAGGGGCGGCAGTCGGCTACACCTTC
>-|TRBV19|-|TRBJ1-2
CASSIDFGQRDGYTF
TGTGCCAGTAGTATAGATTTCGGGCAGAGGGATGGCTACACCTTC
>-|TRBV6-9|TRBD2|TRBJ2-5
CASSYGTSFQETQYF
TGTGCCAGCAGTTACGGGACTAGCTTTCAAGAGACCCAGTACTTC
>many|TRBV7-9|TRBD2|TRBJ2-5
CASSARGGGAWETQYF
TGTGCCAGCTCGGCGCGCGGCGGGGGGGCGTGGGAGACCCAGTACTTC
>-|TRBV4-1|-|TRBJ1-4
CASSQMGLTNEKLFF
TGCGCCAGCAGCCAAATGGGACTGACCAATGAAAAACTGTTTTTT
>-|TRBV6-1|-|TRBJ2-2
CASRSPSLVAGELFF
TGTGCCAGCAGGTCCCCGAGCCTCGTTGCCGGGGAGCTGTTTTTT
>-|TRBV2|-|TRBJ2-7
CASGDGGLSYEQYF
TGTGCCAGCGGGGACGGTGGGCTCTCCTACGAGCAGTACTTC
>many|TRBV12-3/TRBV12-4|-|TRBJ1-2
CASSLGGTGRRGYTF
TGTGCCAGCAGTTTAGGAGGAACAGGACGTCGAGGCTACACCTTC
>-|TRBV7-3|-|TRBJ2-1
CASSDTGNEQFF
TGTGCCAGCAGCGATACAGGGAATGAGCAGTTCTTC
>many|TRBV7-9|TRBD1|TRBJ1-1
CASSEERTGATEAFF
TGTGCCAGCAGCGAAGAAAGGACAGGGGCCACTGAAGCTTTCTTT
>few|TRBV6-1|-|TRBJ2-1
CASIRAHEQFF
TGTGCCAGCATCAGGGCCCATGAGCAGTTCTTC
>many|TRBV18|TRBD1|TRBJ1-1
CASSPPTWDSPEAFF
TGTGCCAGCTCACCTCCCACGTGGGACAGTCCTGAAGCTTTCTTT
>many|TRBV2|-|TRBJ2-5
CASSEALDFGETQYF
TGTGCCAGCAGTGAAGCGCTGGACTTTGGGGAGACCCAGTACTTC
>-|TRBV25-1|-|TRBJ2-3
CASSESGPSGTDTQYF
TGTGCCAGCAGTGAATCGGGCCCCTCGGGCACAGATACGCAGTATTTT
>-|TRBV2|-|TRBJ1-4
CAKAGATNEKLFF
TGTGCCAAAGCAGGGGCAACTAATGAAAAACTGTTTTTT
>-|TRBV2|-|TRBJ2-2
CASRARQFGELFF
TGTGCCAGCAGGGCACGACAGTTCGGGGAGCTGTTTTTT
>many|TRBV12-3/TRBV12-4|-|TRBJ1-1
CASSWGTGRAEAFF
TGTGCCAGCAGTTGGGGCACAGGGAGGGCTGAAGCTTTCTTT
>many|TRBV11-2|TRBD1|TRBJ2-7
CASGTGTGASYEQYF
TGTGCCAGCGGAACCGGGACAGGGGCCTCCTACGAGCAGTACTTC
>many|TRBV3-1|-|TRBJ2-7
CASSQNQGPYEQYF
TGTGCCAGCAGCCAGAATCAGGGGCCCTACGAGCAGTACTTC
>-|TRBV15|TRBD2|TRBJ2-1
CATSRGPGGRNEQFF
TGTGCCACCAGCAGAGGACCGGGGGGGCGGAATGAGCAGTTCTTC
>-|TRBV4-2|-|TRBJ1-4
CASSQDFWSTRTNEKLFF
TGTGCCAGCAGCCAAGATTTTTGGAGTACAAGAACTAATGAAAAACTGTTTTTT
>few|TRBV7-9|TRBD1|TRBJ2-1
CASSTPTGAYNEQFF
TGTGCCAGCAGCACACCGACAGGGGCCTACAATGAGCAGTTCTTC
>many|TRBV28|-|TRBJ1-2
CASTNDRLTGYTF
TGTGCCAGCACCAACGACAGGTTAACTGGCTACACCTTC
>-|TRBV5-5|TRBD2|TRBJ2-5
CASSHLFELAGGQETQYF
TGTGCCAGCAGCCACCTCTTCGAACTAGCGGGGGGACAAGAGACCCAGTACTTC
>-|TRBV5-1|-|TRBJ2-1
CASSHDSYNEQFF
TGCGCCAGCAGCCACGACAGCTACAATGAGCAGTTCTTC
>-|TRBV27|TRBD1|TRBJ2-2
CASSYRDRVAGELFF
TGTGCCAGCAGTTACCGGGACAGGGTGGCCGGGGAGCTGTTTTTT